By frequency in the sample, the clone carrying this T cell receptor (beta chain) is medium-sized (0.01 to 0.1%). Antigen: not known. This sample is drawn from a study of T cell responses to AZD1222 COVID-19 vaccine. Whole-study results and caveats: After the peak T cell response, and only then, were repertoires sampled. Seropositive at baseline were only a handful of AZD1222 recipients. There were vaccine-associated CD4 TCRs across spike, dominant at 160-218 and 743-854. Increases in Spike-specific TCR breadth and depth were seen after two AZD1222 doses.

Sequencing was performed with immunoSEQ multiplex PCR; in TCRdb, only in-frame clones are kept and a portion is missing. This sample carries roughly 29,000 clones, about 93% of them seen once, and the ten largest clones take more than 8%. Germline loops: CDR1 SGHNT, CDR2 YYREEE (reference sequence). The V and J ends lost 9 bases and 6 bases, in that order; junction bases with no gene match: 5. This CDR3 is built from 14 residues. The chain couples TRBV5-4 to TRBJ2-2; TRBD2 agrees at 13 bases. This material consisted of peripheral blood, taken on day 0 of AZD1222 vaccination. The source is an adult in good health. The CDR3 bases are TGTGCCACCCGGACTAGCGGGGGACCCGGGGAGCTGTTTTTT. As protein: CATRTSGGPGELFF.